These T cell receptor beta chains were read from a single sample in a study of T cells after yellow fever vaccination. TCRdb reprocessed the 5' RACE reads via MiXCR and lists one record per CDR3 protein. The top ten clones hold approximately 23% of a sample with 250,000 to 400,000 distinct CDR3 sequences, 4.1% of them seen once. This material consisted of PBMCs, taken 5 days after the yellow fever booster vaccination. The receptors originated from a man younger than 35 who received the YFV17D yellow fever vaccine. Both conserved end residues are part of each CDR3. Each record gives: clone size, V gene, J gene, D gene, CDR3 DNA, CDR3 protein. The D gene is left open where the match is weak. Some rows mark clone size as missing; the rest say once, few, many or name a class of expanded clone.

>many|TRBV5-1|TRBJ2-1|.
TGCGCCAGCAGACCCGGGACCGCGTCCTACAATGAGCAGTTCTTC
CASRPGTASYNEQFF
>.|TRBV6-5|TRBJ2-7|TRBD1
TGTGCCAGCAGTTATGGGACAGGCTACGAGCAGTACTTC
CASSYGTGYEQYF
>.|TRBV7-6|TRBJ2-3|TRBD1
TGTGCCAGCAGCTTAGCGCCCGGGGGACAGGGGATCGATACGCAGTATTTT
CASSLAPGGQGIDTQYF
>many|TRBV7-9|TRBJ2-5|.
TGTGCCAGCAGATTAGCCGGGGAAGAGACCCAGTACTTC
CASRLAGEETQYF
>.|TRBV20-1|TRBJ1-1|TRBD1
TGCAGTGCCGCACCCCCGGACAGGCCGGATTGGGGTGAAGCTTTCTTT
CSAAPPDRPDWGEAFF
>few|TRBV7-9|TRBJ2-5|.
TGTGCCAGCAGCTCGTGGGGGGGACAGGAAGAGACCCAGTACTTC
CASSSWGGQEETQYF
>.|TRBV5-6|TRBJ1-1|.
TGTGCCAGCAGCTTGGGTCGGTGGAACACTGAAGCTTTCTTT
CASSLGRWNTEAFF
>few|TRBV4-3|TRBJ2-2|.
TGCGCCAGCAGCCAAGATCTAACCGCCGGGGAGCTGTTTTTT
CASSQDLTAGELFF
>many|TRBV6-5|TRBJ2-1|TRBD2
TGTGCCAGCAGTTACTTGGGCGGGGGGGGTGAGCAGTTCTTC
CASSYLGGGGEQFF
>few|TRBV19|TRBJ1-5|.
TGTGCCAGCGGGACGGACTATCAGCCCCAGCATTTT
CASGTDYQPQHF
>.|TRBV7-3|TRBJ2-1|TRBD1
TGTGCCAGCAGCCCTGGGACAGCTGAGTTGAATGAGCAGTTCTTC
CASSPGTAELNEQFF
>.|TRBV5-1|TRBJ1-4|.
TGCGCCAGCAGGTTCACAGAGGGGACTAATGAAAAACTGTTTTTT
CASRFTEGTNEKLFF
>few|TRBV25-1|TRBJ2-3|TRBD2
TGTGCCAGCAGTGCGGGACTACCTCGAGATACGCAGTATTTT
CASSAGLPRDTQYF
>few|TRBV15|TRBJ2-2|TRBD1
TGTGCCACCACCGTACAAACAGGGGCCGAGCGGACCGGGGAGCTGTTTTTT
CATTVQTGAERTGELFF
>few|TRBV28|TRBJ1-1|.
TGTGCCAGCAAGGAGGTGGGGGCTGGCACTGAAGCTTTCTTT
CASKEVGAGTEAFF
>.|TRBV12-3/TRBV12-4|TRBJ1-3|TRBD1
TGTGCCAGCGCAGACAGGGGGCCTGGAAACACCATATATTTT
CASADRGPGNTIYF
>many|TRBV29-1|TRBJ2-3|TRBD2
TGCAGCGTTGAACAGCGGGGGGCCGAGGTCCGCACAGATACGCAGTATTTT
CSVEQRGAEVRTDTQYF
>.|TRBV4-3|TRBJ2-7|TRBD2
TGCGCCAGCAGCCAAGACCGGGCTAGCGGGGGGCGGACCGAGCAGTACTTC
CASSQDRASGGRTEQYF
>many|TRBV4-1|TRBJ2-7|TRBD1
TGCGCCAGCAGCCAAGTTGGACAGGTCCGCGAGCAGTACTTC
CASSQVGQVREQYF
>few|TRBV4-3|TRBJ2-1|TRBD2
TGCGCCAGCAGCCAAGCTGACGGGGGGGCCGGGGAGCAGTTCTTC
CASSQADGGAGEQFF
>.|TRBV10-3|TRBJ2-3|.
TGTGCCATCAGTGGCCCTCCGGGGGCTGATACGCAGTATTTT
CAISGPPGADTQYF
>many|TRBV6-2/TRBV6-3|TRBJ2-3|.
TGTGCCAGCAGACGACTAGTCGCTACAGATACGCAGTATTTT
CASRRLVATDTQYF
>many|TRBV11-2|TRBJ2-5|.
TGTGCCAGCAAACGGTCCCCCATCTCCGACAGAACGGAGACCCAGTACTTC
CASKRSPISDRTETQYF
>.|TRBV9|TRBJ2-3|.
TGTGCCAGCAGCGTAGGAGGGGACCCCCGCACAGATACGCAGTATTTT
CASSVGGDPRTDTQYF
>many|TRBV11-2|TRBJ1-2|.
TGTGCCAGCAGCTTAGATCAGGGGAGCTATGGCTACACCTTC
CASSLDQGSYGYTF